The next 10 T cell receptor beta chains were all read from a single sample in a study of CD8 T cells in ankylosing spondylitis. In TCRdb, the 5' RACE reads were re-called with MiXCR into one record per CDR3 protein. Of just over 350,000 distinct CDR3 sequences in the sample, about 20% were seen once. Sequenced: blood, either unsorted or a sorted T cell fraction (not recorded which). Every receptor here comes from a male donor with ankylosing spondylitis or in good health (not recorded which).

This clonotype occurred a few times. The V and J genes are TRBV12-3 or TRBV12-4 and TRBJ1-2; D is undetermined. This CDR3 is 13 amino acids long. The germline V and J ends were trimmed by 6 bases and 2 bases, with 10 bases remaining between them. CDR3 nucleotide sequence: TGTGCCAGCAGCTGGGGTTTCAACTATGGCTACACCTTC. It is translated as CASSWGFNYGYTF.

CDR3 in amino acids: CASSFVKGANEQFF. The CDR3 DNA follows: TGTGCCAGCAGCTTTGTCAAAGGGGCCAATGAGCAGTTCTTC. V gene TRBV7-9 combines with J gene TRBJ2-1; a weak D match, TRBD1 (5 bases). The CDR3 spans 14 residues. The germline V gene encodes CDR1 SEHNR and CDR2 FQNEAQ (reference sequence). Trimming removed 3 bases from V and 6 bases from J, with 12 bases in between.

The rearrangement uses TRBV20-1 and TRBJ2-1; TRBD2 agrees at 16 bases. The CDR3 loop spans 15 amino acids. V shed 6 bases and J 8 bases; nucleotides not matched to a gene: 7. Germline CDR1 reads DFQATT; CDR2 reads SNEGSKA (reference sequence). CDR3 bases: TGCAGTGCAGCCGGGACTAGCGGGGGGGCCGATGAGCAGTTCTTC. Its protein is CSAAGTSGGADEQFF.

The J gene is TRBJ2-3, the V gene TRBV12-3 or TRBV12-4; 9 bases align to TRBD2. V lost 3 bases, J lost 6 bases, and 13 bases stayed unmatched. This CDR3 spans 17 amino acids. In DNA form, the CDR3 reads TGTGCCAGCAGTTTGCGGGGGGGCCTCTTCCCCATCGATACGCAGTATTTT. As protein: CASSLRGGLFPIDTQYF.

The chain couples TRBV19 to TRBJ2-7; D might be TRBD2 (5 bases). V was clipped by 1 base and J by 1 base, with 11 bases between them. The CDR3 spans 15 residues. CDR1 and CDR2 from the germline V gene are LNHDA and SQIVND (reference sequence). The CDR3: CASSIVGRTSYEQYF. The CDR3 nucleotides read TGTGCCAGTAGTATAGTCGGACGGACTTCCTACGAGCAGTACTTC.

In this sample, this clonotype turned up a few times. The chain recombines TRBV7-8 with TRBJ2-5, with unresolved D. The V gene's germline CDR1 is SGHVS and CDR2 FQNEAQ. Trimming stripped 5 bases from V and 5 bases from J, with 12 bases between. The CDR3 is 13 residues long. The CDR3 coding sequence is TGTGCCAGCAGCGTAGACATGAGGGAGACCCAGTACTTC. This gives the protein CASSVDMRETQYF.

This clonotype has a single count. The rearrangement joins TRBV28 to TRBJ2-7, with TRBD1 as a possible D gene (6 bases). The CDR3 consists of 15 residues. Per the germline V gene, CDR1 is MDHEN and CDR2 is SYDVKM. With 0 bases removed from V and 2 bases from J, the gap between germline ends came to 11 bases. CDR3: CASSLWLAGAYEQYF. The CDR3 DNA is TGTGCCAGCAGTTTATGGCTAGCAGGGGCCTACGAGCAGTACTTC.

Only a few counts were recorded for this clonotype. The CDR3 DNA is TGTGCCAGCAGCCAAAGCCCCTTTGGGGACTATGGCTACACCTTC. Protein product: CASSQSPFGDYGYTF. V usage is TRBV12-3 or TRBV12-4 and J usage is TRBJ1-2; D is uncertain. V shed 6 bases and J shed 3 bases, with 17 bases lying between them. This CDR3 comprises 15 residues.

This chain links TRBV28 with TRBJ2-3, with no clear D. This CDR3 has 14 amino acids. Germline values: CDR1 MDHEN, CDR2 SYDVKM. The V gene lost 4 bases and the J gene lost 1 base, with 9 bases spanning the gap. The CDR3 reads CASSSRVRTDTQYF. CDR3 DNA sequence: TGTGCCAGCAGTTCCCGGGTTCGCACAGATACGCAGTATTTT. Using reference TRBV28 and TRBJ2-3 for the parts outside the CDR3, the full variable domain is DVKVTQSSRYLVKRTGEKVFLECVQDMDHENMFWYRQDPGLGLRLIYFSYDVKMKEKGDIPEGYSVSREKKERFSLILESASTNQTSMYLCASSSRVRTDTQYFGPGTRLTVL.

J is TRBJ2-7 and V is TRBV12-3 or TRBV12-4; weak D call: TRBD2 (5 bases). The CDR3 extends over 12 amino acids. V was shortened by 5 bases and J by 5 bases, with 10 bases between the two germline ends. CDR3 nucleotide sequence: TGTGCCAGCAGTGGCGGGCCCAACGAGCAGTACTTC. Translation: CASSGGPNEQYF.